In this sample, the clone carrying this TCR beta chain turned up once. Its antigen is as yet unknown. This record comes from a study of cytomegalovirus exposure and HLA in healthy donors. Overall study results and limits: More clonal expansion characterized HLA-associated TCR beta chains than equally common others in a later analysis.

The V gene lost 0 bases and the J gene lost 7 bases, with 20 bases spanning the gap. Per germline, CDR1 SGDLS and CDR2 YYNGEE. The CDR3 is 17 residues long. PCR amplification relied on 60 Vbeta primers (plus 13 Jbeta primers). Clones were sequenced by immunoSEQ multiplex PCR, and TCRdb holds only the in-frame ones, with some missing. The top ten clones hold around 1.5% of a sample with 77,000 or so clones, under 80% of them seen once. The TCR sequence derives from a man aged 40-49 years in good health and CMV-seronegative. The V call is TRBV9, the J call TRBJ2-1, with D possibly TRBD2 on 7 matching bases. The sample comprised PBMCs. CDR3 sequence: CASSVVGGGLTVNEQFF. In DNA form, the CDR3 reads TGTGCCAGCAGCGTAGTCGGAGGGGGACTAACGGTGAATGAGCAGTTCTTC.